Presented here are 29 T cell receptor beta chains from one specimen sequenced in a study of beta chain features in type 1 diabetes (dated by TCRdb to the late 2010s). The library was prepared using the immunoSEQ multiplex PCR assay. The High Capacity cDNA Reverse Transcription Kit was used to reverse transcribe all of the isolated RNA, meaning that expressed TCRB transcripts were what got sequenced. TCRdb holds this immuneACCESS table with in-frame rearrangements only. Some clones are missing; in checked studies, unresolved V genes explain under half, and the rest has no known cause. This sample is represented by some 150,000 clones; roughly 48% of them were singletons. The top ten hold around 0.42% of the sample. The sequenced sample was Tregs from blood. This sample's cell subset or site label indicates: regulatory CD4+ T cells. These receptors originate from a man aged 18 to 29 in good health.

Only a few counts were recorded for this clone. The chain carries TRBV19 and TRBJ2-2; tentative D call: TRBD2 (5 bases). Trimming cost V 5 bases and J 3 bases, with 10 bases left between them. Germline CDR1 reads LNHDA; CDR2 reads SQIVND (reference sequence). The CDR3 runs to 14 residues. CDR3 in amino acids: CASSPRGYTGELFF. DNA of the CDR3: TGTGCCAGTAGTCCCCGCGGGTACACCGGGGAGCTGTTTTTT.

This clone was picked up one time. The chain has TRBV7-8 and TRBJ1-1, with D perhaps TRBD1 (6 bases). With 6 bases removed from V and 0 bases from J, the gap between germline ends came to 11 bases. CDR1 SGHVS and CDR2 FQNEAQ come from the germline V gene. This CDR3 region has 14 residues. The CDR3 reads CASSYRDMNTEAFF. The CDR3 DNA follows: TGTGCCAGCAGTTACAGGGACATGAACACTGAAGCTTTCTTT.

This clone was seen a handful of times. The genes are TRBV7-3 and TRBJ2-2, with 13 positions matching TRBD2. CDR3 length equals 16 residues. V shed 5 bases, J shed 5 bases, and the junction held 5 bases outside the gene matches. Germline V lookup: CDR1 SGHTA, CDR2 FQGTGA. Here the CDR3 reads CASSITGLAGTGELFF. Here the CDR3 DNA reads TGTGCCAGCAGCATCACGGGACTAGCGGGGACCGGGGAGCTGTTTTTT.

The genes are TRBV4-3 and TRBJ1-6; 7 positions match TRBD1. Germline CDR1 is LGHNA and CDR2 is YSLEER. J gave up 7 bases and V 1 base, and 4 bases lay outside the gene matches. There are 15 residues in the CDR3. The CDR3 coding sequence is TGCGCCAGCAGCCAAGGACAGGGAGCGAATTCACCCCTCCACTTT. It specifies CASSQGQGANSPLHF.

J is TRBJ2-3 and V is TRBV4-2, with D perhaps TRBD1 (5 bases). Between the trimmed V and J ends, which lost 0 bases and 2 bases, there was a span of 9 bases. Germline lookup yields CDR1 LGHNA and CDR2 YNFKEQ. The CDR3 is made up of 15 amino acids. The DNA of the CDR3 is TGTGCCAGCAGCCAAGATCGACAGCTCACAGATACGCAGTATTTT. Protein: CASSQDRQLTDTQYF.

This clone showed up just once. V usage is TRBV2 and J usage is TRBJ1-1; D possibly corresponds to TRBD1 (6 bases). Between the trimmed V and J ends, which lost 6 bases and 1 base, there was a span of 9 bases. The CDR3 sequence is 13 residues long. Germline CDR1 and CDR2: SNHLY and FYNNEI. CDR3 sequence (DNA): TGTGCCAGCAGAGAACAGGGGAACACTGAAGCTTTCTTT. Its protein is CASREQGNTEAFF.

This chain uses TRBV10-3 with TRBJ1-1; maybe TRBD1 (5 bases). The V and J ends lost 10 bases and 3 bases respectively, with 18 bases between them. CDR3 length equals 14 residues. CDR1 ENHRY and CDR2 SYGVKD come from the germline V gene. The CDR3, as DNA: TGTGCCAGCACATTTGGGGCAGAGGACACTGAAGCTTTCTTT. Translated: CASTFGAEDTEAFF.

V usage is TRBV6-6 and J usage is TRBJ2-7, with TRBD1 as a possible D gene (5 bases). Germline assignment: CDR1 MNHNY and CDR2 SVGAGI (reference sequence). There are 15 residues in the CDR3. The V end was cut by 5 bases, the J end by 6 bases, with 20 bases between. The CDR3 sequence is CASSPSTHRSGEQYF. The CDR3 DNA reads TGTGCCAGCAGTCCGTCGACACACAGGTCGGGCGAGCAGTACTTC.

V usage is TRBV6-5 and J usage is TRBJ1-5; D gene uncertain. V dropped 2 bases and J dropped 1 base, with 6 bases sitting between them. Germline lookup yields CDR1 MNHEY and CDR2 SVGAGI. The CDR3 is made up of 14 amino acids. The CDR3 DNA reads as TGTGCCAGCAGTTACAGGGAGAGCAATCAGCCCCAGCATTTT. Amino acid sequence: CASSYRESNQPQHF.

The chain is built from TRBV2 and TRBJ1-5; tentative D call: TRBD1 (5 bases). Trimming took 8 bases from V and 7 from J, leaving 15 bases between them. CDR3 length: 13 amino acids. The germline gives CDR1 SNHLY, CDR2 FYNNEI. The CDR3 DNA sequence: TGTGCCAGCCGGGGAGGGGCATGGCAGCCCCAGCATTTT. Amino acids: CASRGGAWQPQHF.

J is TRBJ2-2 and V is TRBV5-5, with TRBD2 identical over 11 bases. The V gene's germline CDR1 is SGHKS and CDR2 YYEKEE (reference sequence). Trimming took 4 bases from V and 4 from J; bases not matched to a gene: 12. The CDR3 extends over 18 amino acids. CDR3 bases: TGTGCCAGCAGCAGGGGACTAGCGGCTCGGGGCGTCACCGGGGAGCTGTTTTTT. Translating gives CASSRGLAARGVTGELFF.

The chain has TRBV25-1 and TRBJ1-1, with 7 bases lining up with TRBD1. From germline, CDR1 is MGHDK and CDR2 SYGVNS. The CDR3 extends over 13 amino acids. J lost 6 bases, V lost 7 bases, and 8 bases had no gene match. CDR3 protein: CASTWTGSAEAFF. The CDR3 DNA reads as TGTGCCAGCACCTGGACAGGTTCGGCTGAAGCTTTCTTT.

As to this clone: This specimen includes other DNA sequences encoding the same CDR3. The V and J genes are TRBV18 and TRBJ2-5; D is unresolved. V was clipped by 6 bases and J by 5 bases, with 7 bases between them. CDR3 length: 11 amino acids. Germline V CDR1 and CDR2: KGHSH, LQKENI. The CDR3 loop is CASSPEETQYF. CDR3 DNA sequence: TGTGCCAGCTCTCCAGAGGAGACCCAGTACTTC. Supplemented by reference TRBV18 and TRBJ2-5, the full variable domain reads NAGVMQNPRHLVRRRGQEARLRCSPMKGHSHVYWYRQLPEEGLKFMVYLQKENIIDESGMPKERFSAEFPKEGPSILRIQQVVRGDSAAYFCASSPEETQYFGPGTRLLVL.

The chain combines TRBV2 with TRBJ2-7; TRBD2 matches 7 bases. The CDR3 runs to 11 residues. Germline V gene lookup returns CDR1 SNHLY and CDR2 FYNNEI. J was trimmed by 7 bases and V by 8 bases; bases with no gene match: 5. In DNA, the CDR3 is TGTGCCAGCGCAGGGAGGGATGAGCAGTACTTC. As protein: CASAGRDEQYF.

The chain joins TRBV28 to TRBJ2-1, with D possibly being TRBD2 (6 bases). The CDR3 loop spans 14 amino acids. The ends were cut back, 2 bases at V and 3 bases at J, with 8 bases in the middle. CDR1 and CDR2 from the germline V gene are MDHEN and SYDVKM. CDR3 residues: CASSLAGGYNEQFF. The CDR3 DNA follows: TGTGCCAGCAGTTTAGCCGGGGGCTACAATGAGCAGTTCTTC.

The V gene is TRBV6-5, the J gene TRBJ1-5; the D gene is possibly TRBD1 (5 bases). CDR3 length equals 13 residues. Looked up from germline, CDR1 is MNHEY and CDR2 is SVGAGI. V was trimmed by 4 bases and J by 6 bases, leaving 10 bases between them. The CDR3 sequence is CASSLGVGQPQHF. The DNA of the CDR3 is TGTGCCAGCAGTTTAGGGGTTGGTCAGCCCCAGCATTTT.

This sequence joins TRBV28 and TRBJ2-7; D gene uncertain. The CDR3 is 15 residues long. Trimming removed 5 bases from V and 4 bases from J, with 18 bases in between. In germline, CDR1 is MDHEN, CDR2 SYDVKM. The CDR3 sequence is CASSPPMRTQYEQYF. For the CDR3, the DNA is TGTGCCAGCAGTCCGCCTATGCGAACCCAATACGAGCAGTACTTC.

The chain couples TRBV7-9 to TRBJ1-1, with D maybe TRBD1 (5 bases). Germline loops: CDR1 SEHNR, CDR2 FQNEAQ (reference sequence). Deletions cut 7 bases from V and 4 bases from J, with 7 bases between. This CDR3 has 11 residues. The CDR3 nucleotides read TGTGCCAGCACAGGGCTCACTGAAGCTTTCTTT. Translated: CASTGLTEAFF.

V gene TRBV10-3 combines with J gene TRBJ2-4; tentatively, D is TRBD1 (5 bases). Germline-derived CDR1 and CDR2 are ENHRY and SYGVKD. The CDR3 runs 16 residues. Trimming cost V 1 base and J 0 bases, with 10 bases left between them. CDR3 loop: CAISELAREAKNIQYF. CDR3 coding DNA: TGTGCCATCAGTGAGTTGGCCAGGGAAGCCAAAAACATTCAGTACTTC.

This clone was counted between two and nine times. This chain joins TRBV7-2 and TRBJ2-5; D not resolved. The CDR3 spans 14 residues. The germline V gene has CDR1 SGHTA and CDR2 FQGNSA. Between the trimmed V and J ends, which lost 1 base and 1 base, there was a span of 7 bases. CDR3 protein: CASSLGSVQETQYF. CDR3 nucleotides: TGTGCCAGCAGCTTAGGGTCGGTCCAAGAGACCCAGTACTTC.

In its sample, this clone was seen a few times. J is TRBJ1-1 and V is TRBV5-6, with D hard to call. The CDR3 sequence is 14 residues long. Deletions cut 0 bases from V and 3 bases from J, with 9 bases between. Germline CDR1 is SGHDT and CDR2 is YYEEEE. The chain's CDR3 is CASSLARGYTEAFF. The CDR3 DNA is TGTGCCAGCAGCTTGGCCCGGGGATACACTGAAGCTTTCTTT.

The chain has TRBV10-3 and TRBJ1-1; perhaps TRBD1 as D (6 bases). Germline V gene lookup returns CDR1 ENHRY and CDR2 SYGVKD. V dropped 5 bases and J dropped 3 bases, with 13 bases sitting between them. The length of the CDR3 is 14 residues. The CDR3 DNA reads TGTGCCATCAGTCCGGGTCCAGGGGACACTGAAGCTTTCTTT. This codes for CAISPGPGDTEAFF.

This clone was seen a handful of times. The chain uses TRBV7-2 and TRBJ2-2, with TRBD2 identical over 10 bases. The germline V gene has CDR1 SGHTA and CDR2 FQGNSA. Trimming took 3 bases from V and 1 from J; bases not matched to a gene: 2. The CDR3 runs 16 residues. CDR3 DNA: TGTGCCAGCAGCTTGTGGACTAGCGGGAACACCGGGGAGCTGTTTTTT. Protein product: CASSLWTSGNTGELFF.

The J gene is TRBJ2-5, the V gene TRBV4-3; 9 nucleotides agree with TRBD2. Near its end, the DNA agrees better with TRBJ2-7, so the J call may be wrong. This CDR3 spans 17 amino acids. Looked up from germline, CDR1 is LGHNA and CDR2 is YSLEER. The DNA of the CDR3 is TGCGCCAGCAGCCAAGATGATAGGACTAGCGCTACCTACGAGCAGTACTTC. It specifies CASSQDDRTSATYEQYF.

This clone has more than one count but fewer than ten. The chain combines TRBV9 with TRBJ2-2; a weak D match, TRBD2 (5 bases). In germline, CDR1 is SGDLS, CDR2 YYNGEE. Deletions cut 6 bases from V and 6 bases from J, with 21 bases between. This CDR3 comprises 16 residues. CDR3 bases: TGTGCCAGCATCATGCCGGGGTGGCCCCCTGCCGGGGAGCTGTTTTTT. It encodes CASIMPGWPPAGELFF.

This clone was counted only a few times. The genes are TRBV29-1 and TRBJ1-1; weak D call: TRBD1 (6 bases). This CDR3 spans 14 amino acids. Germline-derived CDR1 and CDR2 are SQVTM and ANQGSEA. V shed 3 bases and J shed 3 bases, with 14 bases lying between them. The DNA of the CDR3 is TGCAGCGTTGACCGGGGGGCCTTCTACACTGAAGCTTTCTTT. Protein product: CSVDRGAFYTEAFF.

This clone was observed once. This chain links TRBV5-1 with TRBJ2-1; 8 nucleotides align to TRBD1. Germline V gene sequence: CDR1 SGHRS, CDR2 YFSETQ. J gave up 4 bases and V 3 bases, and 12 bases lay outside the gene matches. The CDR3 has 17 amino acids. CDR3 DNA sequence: TGCGCCAGCAGCTCCGGACAGGGCGGGTTAGGGTACAATGAGCAGTTCTTC. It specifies CASSSGQGGLGYNEQFF.

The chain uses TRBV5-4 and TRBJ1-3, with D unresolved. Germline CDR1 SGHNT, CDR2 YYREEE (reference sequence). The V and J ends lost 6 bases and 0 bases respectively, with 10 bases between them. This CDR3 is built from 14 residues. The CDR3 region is CASTNAGSGNTIYF. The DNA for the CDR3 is TGTGCCAGCACCAACGCAGGCTCTGGAAACACCATATATTTT.

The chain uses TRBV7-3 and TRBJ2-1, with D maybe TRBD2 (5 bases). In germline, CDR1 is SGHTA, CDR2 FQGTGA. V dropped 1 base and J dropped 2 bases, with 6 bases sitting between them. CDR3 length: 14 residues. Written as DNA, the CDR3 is TGTGCCAGCAGCTTAATCGGGGCCTACAATGAGCAGTTCTTC. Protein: CASSLIGAYNEQFF.